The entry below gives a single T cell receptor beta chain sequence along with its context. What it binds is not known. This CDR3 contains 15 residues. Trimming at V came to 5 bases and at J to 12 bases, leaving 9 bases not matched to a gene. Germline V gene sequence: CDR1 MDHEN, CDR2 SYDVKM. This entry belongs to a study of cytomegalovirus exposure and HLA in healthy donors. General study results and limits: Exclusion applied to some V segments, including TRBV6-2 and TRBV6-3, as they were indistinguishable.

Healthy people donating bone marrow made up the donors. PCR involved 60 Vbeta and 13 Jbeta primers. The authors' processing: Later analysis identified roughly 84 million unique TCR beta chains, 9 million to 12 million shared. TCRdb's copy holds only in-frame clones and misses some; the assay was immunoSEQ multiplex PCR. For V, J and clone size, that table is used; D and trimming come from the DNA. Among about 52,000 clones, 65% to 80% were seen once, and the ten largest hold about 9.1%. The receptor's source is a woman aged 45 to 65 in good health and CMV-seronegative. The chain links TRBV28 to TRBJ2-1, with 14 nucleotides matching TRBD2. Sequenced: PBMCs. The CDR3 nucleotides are TGTGCCAGCAGTGCTGGGGGGACTAGCGGGAGAACGCAGTTCTTC. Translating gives CASSAGGTSGRTQFF.